The clone carrying this T cell receptor (beta chain) has ten or more counts. No antigen is known for it. The sample belongs to a study of T cells in Graves' hyperthyroidism and ophthalmopathy. Amplified regions were TCR beta CDR3 sequences from RNA transcripts. First-round RT-PCR targeting the TCR CDR3 was performed with the HTBI primer set. TCRdb itself ran the multiplex PCR reads through MiXCR, one entry per CDR3 protein. This sample carries about 380,000 distinct CDR3 sequences, around a sixth of them seen once, and the ten largest clones take 40%. With V trimmed by 8 bases and J by 2 bases, 0 bases remained unmatched. Germline CDR1 LGHDT, CDR2 YNNKEL (reference sequence). The CDR3 covers 12 residues. Regarding the study as a whole: Ophthalmopathy prediction by the model preceded onset by a median approximately 6.1 months.

Thyroid ultrasound and orbital computed tomography, with clinical symptoms and serum thyroxine and TRAb, informed diagnoses. The origin of this receptor is a young man with Graves' ophthalmopathy. The chain joins TRBV3-1 to TRBJ1-5; TRBD1 aligns across 7 bases. The sequenced material came from blood. The CDR3 DNA reads TGTGCCAGCGGACAGGGCAATCAGCCCCAGCATTTT. Translated, it gives CASGQGNQPQHF.